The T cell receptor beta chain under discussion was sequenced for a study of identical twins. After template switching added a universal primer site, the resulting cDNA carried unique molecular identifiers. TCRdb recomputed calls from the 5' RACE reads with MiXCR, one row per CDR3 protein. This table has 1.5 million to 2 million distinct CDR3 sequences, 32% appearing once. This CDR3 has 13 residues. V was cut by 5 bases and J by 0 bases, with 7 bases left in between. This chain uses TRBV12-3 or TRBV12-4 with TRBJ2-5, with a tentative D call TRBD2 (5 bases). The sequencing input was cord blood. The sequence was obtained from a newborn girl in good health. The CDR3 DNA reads TGTGCCAGCAGTAAGCGGTACCAAGAGACCCAGTACTTC. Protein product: CASSKRYQETQYF.